The 9 T cell receptor beta chains below come from one sample, sequenced in a study of blood T cell repertoires in COVID-19. The repertoire was sequenced with immunoSEQ multiplex PCR; TCRdb's copy has only in-frame clones and lacks some. Of 300,000 to 450,000 clones in the sample, around nine tenths were seen once. The sequencing sample was made of peripheral blood. These receptors were collected from a human donor in a cohort sampled during active COVID-19.

This rearrangement joins TRBV29-1 to TRBJ2-3; 8 positions agree with TRBD2. From germline, CDR1 is SQVTM and CDR2 ANQGSEA. The CDR3 is 16 amino acids. The J segment lost 0 bases and the V segment lost 3 bases, leaving 8 bases of the junction unmatched. The CDR3, as DNA: TGCAGCGTTGATTCCCCGGGAGGGATGAGCACAGATACGCAGTATTTT. Amino acid sequence: CSVDSPGGMSTDTQYF.

The chain couples TRBV18 to TRBJ2-7, with TRBD1 as a possible D gene (5 bases). Trimming left V 6 bases short and J 6 bases short, with 21 bases between. The CDR3 length is 15 residues. Germline loops: CDR1 KGHSH, CDR2 LQKENI. The CDR3 spells CASSRIGEPAGEQYF. As DNA, the CDR3 is TGTGCCAGCTCGCGAATAGGGGAACCAGCCGGCGAGCAGTACTTC. Full variable domain (rest looked up from reference TRBV18 and TRBJ2-7): NAGVMQNPRHLVRRRGQEARLRCSPMKGHSHVYWYRQLPEEGLKFMVYLQKENIIDESGMPKERFSAEFPKEGPSILRIQQVVRGDSAAYFCASSRIGEPAGEQYFGPGTRLTVT.

The rearrangement uses TRBV9 and TRBJ2-4; maybe TRBD1 (5 bases). The CDR3 runs 15 residues. The germline V gene encodes CDR1 SGDLS and CDR2 YYNGEE. V lost 4 bases and J lost 4, with 15 bases in between. This CDR3 reads CASSPRLGDKNIQYF. In DNA, the CDR3 is TGTGCCAGCAGCCCCCGGTTAGGGGATAAAAACATTCAGTACTTC.

This sequence joins TRBV28 and TRBJ2-2; 7 bases line up with TRBD2. This CDR3 is 16 amino acids long. Germline-derived CDR1 and CDR2 are MDHEN and SYDVKM. Trimming took 4 bases from V and 0 from J; bases not matched to a gene: 5. The DNA of the CDR3 is TGTGCCAGCAGTTGGGGAGGGCCGACGAACACCGGGGAGCTGTTTTTT. This sequence encodes CASSWGGPTNTGELFF.

This clone was seen only a few times. The chain combines TRBV10-3 with TRBJ1-6, with D unclear. CDR3 length: 17 amino acids. V was trimmed by 4 bases and J by 0 bases, leaving 13 bases between them. Germline-derived CDR1 and CDR2 are ENHRY and SYGVKD. Written as DNA, the CDR3 is TGTGCCATCAGTGGAAAGGCGGGGAGCTCCTATAATTCACCCCTCCACTTT. Protein: CAISGKAGSSYNSPLHF.

Comment on this clone: This CDR3 is also generated by other DNA sequences in the sample. The chain joins TRBV5-1 to TRBJ1-3; a possible D gene is TRBD1 (5 bases). Germline CDR1 is SGHRS and CDR2 is YFSETQ. This CDR3 spans 14 amino acids. Trimming left V 0 bases short and J 4 bases short, with 8 bases between. CDR3 protein: CASSLEAGGNTIYF. The DNA for the CDR3 is TGCGCCAGCAGCTTGGAAGCAGGGGGAAACACCATATATTTT.

The chain uses TRBV15 and TRBJ1-1; D is undetermined. This CDR3 is built from 14 residues. The germline V and J ends were trimmed by 1 base and 5 bases, with 11 bases remaining between them. The germline gives CDR1 LNHNV, CDR2 YYDKDF (reference sequence). The CDR3 region has the DNA TGTGCCACCAGCAGAGGGTCAACGGGGACTGAAGCTTTCTTT. Its protein product is CATSRGSTGTEAFF.

The rearrangement uses TRBV9 and TRBJ1-1; the D gene is possibly TRBD1 (6 bases). Germline CDR1 reads SGDLS; CDR2 reads YYNGEE. The CDR3 spans 14 residues. V was cut by 4 bases and J by 3 bases, with 13 bases left in between. CDR3 DNA sequence: TGTGCCAGCAGCAAGCGGACAGACCACACTGAAGCTTTCTTT. This sequence encodes CASSKRTDHTEAFF.

The chain uses TRBV25-1 and TRBJ2-6; maybe TRBD1 (6 bases). Trimming took 7 bases from V and 0 from J, leaving 7 bases between them. Germline V gene sequence: CDR1 MGHDK, CDR2 SYGVNS. This CDR3 spans 14 amino acids. DNA of the CDR3: TGTGCCAGCACAGGGGTCTCTGGGGCCAACGTCCTGACTTTC. Residues: CASTGVSGANVLTF.